The next 2 T cell receptor beta chains were all read from a single sample in a study of blood T cell repertoires in COVID-19. TCRdb's copy holds only in-frame clones and misses some; the assay was immunoSEQ multiplex PCR. The sample contains 150,000 or so clones, 82% of which appear only once. Sequences were obtained from peripheral blood. These receptor sequences come from a human donor with acute or convalescent COVID-19. The donor label of this sample is uncertain.

The rearrangement joins TRBV6-5 to TRBJ2-5; D gene ambiguous. Germline V gives CDR1 MNHEY, CDR2 SVGAGI. Trimming left V 5 bases short and J 5 bases short, with 12 bases between. The CDR3 is made up of 13 amino acids. The CDR3 protein is CASSPPEWETQYF. CDR3 nucleotide sequence: TGTGCCAGCAGTCCACCCGAGTGGGAGACCCAGTACTTC.

The V and J genes are TRBV10-2 and TRBJ1-3, with a tentative D call TRBD1 (6 bases). The CDR3 is made up of 15 amino acids. Germline CDR1 is WSHSY and CDR2 is SAAADI. V dropped 6 bases and J dropped 3 bases, with 15 bases sitting between them. The CDR3 protein is CASSLQGADGNTIYF. DNA for the CDR3: TGCGCCAGCAGCCTACAGGGTGCGGATGGAAACACCATATATTTT.